This entry concerns a single T cell receptor beta chain. The data were obtained in a study of blood T cell repertoires in COVID-19. For the study at large: Acute and convalescent COVID-19 specimens originated in the United States, Italy and Spain. The cDNA or gDNA used as material had been derived from T cells, B-cell-depleted T cells, or PBMCs.

Original processing methods: Estimation of nucleated cell counts was performed using reference gene primer amplification. The table came from immunoSEQ multiplex PCR; TCRdb's copy has only in-frame clones and leaves some out. V and J calls and clone size are as listed in that table; D and trimming were resolved from the DNA. This table has about 140,000 clones, roughly 84% appearing once. The CDR3 extends over 12 amino acids. With 5 bases removed from V and 5 bases from J, the gap between germline ends came to 12 bases. Germline lookup yields CDR1 SQVTM and CDR2 ANQGSEA. The chain employs TRBV29-1 and TRBJ2-5, with D possibly TRBD1 on 5 matching bases. This receptor was obtained from a man under 40 with COVID-19, enrolled during active disease. Material: peripheral blood. CDR3 nucleotides: TGCAGCGTTAGGGGCCCTGAGGAGACCCAGTACTTC. It is translated as CSVRGPEETQYF.